This T cell receptor beta chain was identified during a study of chemoradiotherapy in HPV16-positive cancers. Overall study results and limits: Better recurrence-free survival went with HPV-responsive T-cell expansion in HPV16-positive patients. HPV-specific T cells were functionally defined from only two HPV16-positive patients.

Comments on this clone: Its antigen is unknown.

Trimming took 2 bases from V and 1 from J; bases not matched to a gene: 1. The CDR3 is 15 amino acids. The V gene's germline CDR1 is SGHNT and CDR2 YYREEE (reference sequence). This table comes from immunoSEQ multiplex PCR, and its TCRdb copy is limited to in-frame clones, with some not included. The repertoire consists of 53,000 or so clones, with roughly nine tenths occurring once and the leading ten covering around 3.3%. This TCR came from a human donor with HPV-associated anogenital cancer. Specimen: blood, collected from a patient who underwent chemoradiotherapy. J is TRBJ2-1 and V is TRBV5-4; 9 positions agree with TRBD1. This CDR3 reads CASSFDRGSYNEQFF. CDR3 DNA: TGTGCCAGCAGCTTCGACAGGGGGTCCTACAATGAGCAGTTCTTC.